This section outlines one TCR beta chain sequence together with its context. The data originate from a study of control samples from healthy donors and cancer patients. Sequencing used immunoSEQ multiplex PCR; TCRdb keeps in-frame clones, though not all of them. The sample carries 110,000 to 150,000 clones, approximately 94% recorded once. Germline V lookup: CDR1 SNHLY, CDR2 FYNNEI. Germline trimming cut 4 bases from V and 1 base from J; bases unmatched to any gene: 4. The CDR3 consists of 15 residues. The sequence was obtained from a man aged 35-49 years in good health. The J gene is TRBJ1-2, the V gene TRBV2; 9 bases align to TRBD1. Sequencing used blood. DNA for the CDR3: TGTGCCAGCAGTGCTGGACAGGGGAATAACTATGGCTACACCTTC. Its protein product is CASSAGQGNNYGYTF.